The entry that follows covers one TCR beta chain sequence. This CDR3 has 13 amino acids. Trimming shortened V by 8 bases and J by 2 bases, and 12 bases separated the two germline ends. The germline CDR1 and CDR2 sequences are SGHAT and FQNNGV. Libraries were prepared by immunoSEQ multiplex PCR; TCRdb keeps only in-frame clonotypes and omits some of them. Among some 760,000 clones listed, around 85% were seen once. This entry is derived from a study of shared T cell receptors in the human thymus. Another study also made use of these data, one on human thymus T cells. As that report states: Thymic samples were excised during corrective heart operations. Gene usage (both V and J) appeared biased in thymic and blood repertoires. Related research described thymic repertoires that were highly overlapping among unrelated individuals.

The sequence was obtained from a girl under three years old with a congenital heart defect. The chain is built from TRBV11-2 and TRBJ1-2; no clear D gene. The sample consisted of thymocytes. The CDR3 DNA is TGTGCCAGCCACGGTAGAGAAAACTATGGCTACACCTTC. Protein sequence: CASHGRENYGYTF.